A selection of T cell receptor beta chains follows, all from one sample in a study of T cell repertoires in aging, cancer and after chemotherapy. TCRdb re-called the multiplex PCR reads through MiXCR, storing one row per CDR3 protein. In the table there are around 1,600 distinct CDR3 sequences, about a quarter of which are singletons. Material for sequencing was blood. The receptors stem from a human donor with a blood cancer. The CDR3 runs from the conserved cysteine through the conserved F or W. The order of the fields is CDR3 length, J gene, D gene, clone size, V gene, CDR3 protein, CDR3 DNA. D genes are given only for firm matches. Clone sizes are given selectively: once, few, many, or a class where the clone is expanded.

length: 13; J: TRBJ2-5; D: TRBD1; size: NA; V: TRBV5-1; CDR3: CASSFHRGETQYF; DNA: TGCGCCAGCAGCTTCCACAGGGGTGAGACCCAGTACTTC
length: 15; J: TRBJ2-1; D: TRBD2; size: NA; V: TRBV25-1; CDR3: CASSDVAGGYNEQFF; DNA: TGTGCCAGCAGTGATGTAGCGGGGGGCTACAATGAGCAGTTCTTC
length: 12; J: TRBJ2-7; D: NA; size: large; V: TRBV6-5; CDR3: CASSSVTYEQYF; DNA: TGTGCCAGCAGTTCCGTCACCTACGAGCAGTACTTC
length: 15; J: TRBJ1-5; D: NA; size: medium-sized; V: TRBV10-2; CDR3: CASSVVLGSNQPQHF; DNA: TGCGCCAGCAGTGTTGTGTTAGGTAGCAATCAGCCCCAGCATTTT
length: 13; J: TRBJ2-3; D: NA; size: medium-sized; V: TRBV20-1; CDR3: CSAAGGGFGTQYF; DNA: TGCAGTGCTGCAGGAGGGGGATTCGGTACGCAGTATTTT
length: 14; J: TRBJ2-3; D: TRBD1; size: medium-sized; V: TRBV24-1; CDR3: CATSGGTGLDTQYF; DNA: TGTGCCACCAGTGGAGGGACAGGGCTAGATACGCAGTATTTT
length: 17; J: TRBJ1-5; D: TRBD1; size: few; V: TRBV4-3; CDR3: CASSQGWGDRAGQPQHF; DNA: TGTGCCAGCAGCCAAGGATGGGGGGACAGGGCGGGTCAGCCCCAGCATTTT
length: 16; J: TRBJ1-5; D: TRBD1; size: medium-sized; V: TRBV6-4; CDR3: CASSSNRQGVDQPQHF; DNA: TGTGCCAGCAGTTCAAACCGACAGGGAGTGGATCAGCCCCAGCATTTT
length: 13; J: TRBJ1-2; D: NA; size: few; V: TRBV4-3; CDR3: CASSQGFGDGYTF; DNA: TGCGCCAGCAGCCAAGGATTTGGTGATGGCTACACCTTC
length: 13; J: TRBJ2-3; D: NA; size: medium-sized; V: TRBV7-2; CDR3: CASSLLYTDTQYF; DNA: TGTGCCAGCAGCTTGTTGTACACAGATACGCAGTATTTT
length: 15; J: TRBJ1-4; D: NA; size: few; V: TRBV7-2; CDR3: CASRRQGIANEKLFF; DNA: TGTGCCAGCAGACGGCAGGGCATAGCTAATGAAAAACTGTTTTTT
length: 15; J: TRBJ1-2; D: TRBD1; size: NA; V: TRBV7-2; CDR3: CASSPITGGLYGYTF; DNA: TGTGCCAGCAGCCCTATTACAGGGGGCCTCTATGGCTACACCTTC
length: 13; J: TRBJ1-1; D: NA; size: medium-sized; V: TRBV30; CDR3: CAWIGDGNTEAFF; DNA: TGTGCCTGGATAGGAGATGGGAACACTGAAGCTTTCTTT
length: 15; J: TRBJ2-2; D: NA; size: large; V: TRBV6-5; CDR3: CASRTREGLTGELFF; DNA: TGTGCCAGCAGAACTCGAGAGGGACTCACCGGGGAGCTGTTTTTT
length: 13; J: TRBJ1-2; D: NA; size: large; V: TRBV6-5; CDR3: CASTELTGNGYTF; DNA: TGTGCCAGCACCGAACTCACGGGGAATGGCTACACCTTC
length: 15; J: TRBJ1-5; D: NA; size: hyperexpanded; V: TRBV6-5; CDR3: CASSYSTAGDQPQHF; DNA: TGTGCCAGCAGTTACTCTACGGCAGGGGATCAGCCCCAGCATTTT
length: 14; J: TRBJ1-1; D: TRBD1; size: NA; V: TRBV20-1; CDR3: CSARRQGVTTEAFF; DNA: TGCAGTGCTAGGAGACAGGGTGTGACCACTGAAGCTTTCTTT
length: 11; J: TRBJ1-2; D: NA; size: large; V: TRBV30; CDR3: CAWSAPGGYTF; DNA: TGTGCCTGGAGTGCCCCGGGCGGCTACACCTTC
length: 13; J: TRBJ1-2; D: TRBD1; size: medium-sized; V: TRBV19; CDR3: CASSRQGDYGYTF; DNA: TGTGCCAGTAGCCGACAGGGAGACTATGGCTACACCTTC
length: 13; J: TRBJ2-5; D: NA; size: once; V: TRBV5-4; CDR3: CASSFAVTETQYF; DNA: TGTGCCAGCAGCTTCGCTGTAACAGAGACCCAGTACTTC
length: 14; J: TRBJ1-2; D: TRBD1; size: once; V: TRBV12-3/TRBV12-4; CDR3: CASNGQEPNYGYTF; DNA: TGTGCCAGCAACGGACAGGAGCCCAACTATGGCTACACCTTC
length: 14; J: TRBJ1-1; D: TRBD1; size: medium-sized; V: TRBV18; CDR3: CASSVRQGYTEAFF; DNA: TGTGCCAGCTCAGTCAGACAGGGTTACACTGAAGCTTTCTTT
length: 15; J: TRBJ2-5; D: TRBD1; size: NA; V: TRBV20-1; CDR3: CSARDNRGLRGTQYF; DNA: TGCAGTGCTAGAGATAACAGGGGCCTCCGGGGGACCCAGTACTTC
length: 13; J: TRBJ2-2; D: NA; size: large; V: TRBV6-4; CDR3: CASSPGPSRELFF; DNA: TGTGCCAGCAGCCCGGGCCCCTCTAGGGAGCTGTTTTTT
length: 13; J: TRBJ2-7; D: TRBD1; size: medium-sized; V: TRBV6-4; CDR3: CASSDSDRGQQYF; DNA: TGTGCCAGCAGTGACTCGGACAGGGGGCAGCAGTACTTC
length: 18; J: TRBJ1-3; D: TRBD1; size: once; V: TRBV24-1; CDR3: CATSDSSDRGYSGNTIYF; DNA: TGTGCCACCAGTGATTCGTCGGACAGGGGGTACTCTGGAAACACCATATATTTT
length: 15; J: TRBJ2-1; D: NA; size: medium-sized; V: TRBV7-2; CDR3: CASSPQQSRGNEQFF; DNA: TGTGCCAGCAGCCCCCAGCAGTCGCGAGGGAATGAGCAGTTCTTC
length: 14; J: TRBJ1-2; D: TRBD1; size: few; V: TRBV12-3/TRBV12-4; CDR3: CASNGQGPNYGYTF; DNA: TGTGCCAGCAACGGACAGGGGCCCAACTATGGCTACACCTTC
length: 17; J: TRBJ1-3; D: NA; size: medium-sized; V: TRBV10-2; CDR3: CASRSGGAPRAGNTIYF; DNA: TGCGCCAGCAGATCCGGGGGGGCCCCGAGGGCTGGAAACACCATATATTTT
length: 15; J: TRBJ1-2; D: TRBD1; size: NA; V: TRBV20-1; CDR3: CSARGSRTGLYGYTF; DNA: TGCAGTGCTAGAGGCTCGCGGACAGGACTCTATGGCTACACCTTC
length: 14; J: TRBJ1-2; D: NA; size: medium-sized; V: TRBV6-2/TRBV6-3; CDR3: CASSYRRTGSGYTF; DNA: TGTGCCAGCAGTTACCGACGGACGGGGAGTGGCTACACCTTC
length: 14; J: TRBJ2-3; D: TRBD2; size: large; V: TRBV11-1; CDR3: CASSPGLAPDTQYF; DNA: TGTGCCAGCAGCCCGGGACTAGCACCAGATACGCAGTATTTT
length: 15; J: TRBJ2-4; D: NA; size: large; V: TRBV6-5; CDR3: CASSPRVVAKNIQYF; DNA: TGTGCCAGCAGTCCCAGGGTGGTGGCCAAAAACATTCAGTACTTC
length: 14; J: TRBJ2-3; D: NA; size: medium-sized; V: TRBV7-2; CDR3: CASSLGHFGGTQYF; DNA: TGTGCCAGCAGCTTAGGACACTTCGGGGGTACGCAGTATTTT
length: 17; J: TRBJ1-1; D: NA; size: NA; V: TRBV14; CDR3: CASSQGRGWGWGTEAFF; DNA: TGTGCCAGCAGCCAAGGTCGGGGCTGGGGCTGGGGCACTGAAGCTTTCTTT
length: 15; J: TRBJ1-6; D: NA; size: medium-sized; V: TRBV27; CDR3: CASSSLPHNNSPLHF; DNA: TGTGCCAGCAGTTCACTACCCCATAATAATTCACCCCTCCACTTT
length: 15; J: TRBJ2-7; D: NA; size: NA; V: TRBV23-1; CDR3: CASSQSLDSRHEQYF; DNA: TGCGCCAGCAGTCAATCATTGGACAGCCGCCACGAGCAGTACTTC
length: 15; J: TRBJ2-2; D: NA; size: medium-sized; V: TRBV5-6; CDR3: CASSLFQLGTGELFF; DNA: TGTGCCAGCAGCTTGTTTCAACTAGGGACCGGGGAGCTGTTTTTT
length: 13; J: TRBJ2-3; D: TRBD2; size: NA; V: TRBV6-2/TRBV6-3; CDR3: CAIAGGGTDTQYF; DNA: TGTGCCATTGCGGGGGGCGGCACAGATACGCAGTATTTT
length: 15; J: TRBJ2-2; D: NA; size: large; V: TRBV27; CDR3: CASASGSPVSGELFF; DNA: TGTGCCAGCGCCTCCGGGAGTCCCGTGTCCGGGGAGCTGTTTTTT
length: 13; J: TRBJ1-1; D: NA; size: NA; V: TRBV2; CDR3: CAHLLGSNTEAFF; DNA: TGTGCCCACCTACTTGGGTCGAACACTGAAGCTTTCTTT
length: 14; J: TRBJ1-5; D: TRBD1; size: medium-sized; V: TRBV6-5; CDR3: CASSWAGGDQPQHF; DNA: TGTGCCAGCAGCTGGGCAGGGGGCGATCAGCCCCAGCATTTT
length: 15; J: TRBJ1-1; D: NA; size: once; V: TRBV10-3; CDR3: CAISGKGGARSEVFF; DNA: TGTGCCATCAGTGGGAAGGGGGGCGCACGGTCTGAAGTTTTCTTT
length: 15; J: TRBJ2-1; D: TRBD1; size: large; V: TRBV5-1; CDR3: CASSVGQGLNNEQFF; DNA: TGCGCCAGCAGCGTAGGACAGGGTCTAAACAATGAGCAGTTCTTC
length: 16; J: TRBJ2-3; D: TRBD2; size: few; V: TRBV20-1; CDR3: CSARDLKRGGVDTQYF; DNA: TGCAGTGCTAGAGATCTGAAGCGGGGGGGAGTAGATACGCAGTATTTT
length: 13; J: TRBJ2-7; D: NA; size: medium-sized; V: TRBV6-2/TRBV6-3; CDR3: CASSYSERDEQYF; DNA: TGTGCCAGCAGTTACTCGGAACGGGACGAGCAGTACTTC
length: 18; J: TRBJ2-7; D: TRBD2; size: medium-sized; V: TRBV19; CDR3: CASSIEGPGLAGGYEQYF; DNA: TGTGCCAGTAGTATAGAAGGTCCGGGACTAGCGGGGGGGTACGAGCAGTACTTC
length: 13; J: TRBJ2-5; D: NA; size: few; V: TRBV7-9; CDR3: CASSLGDQETQYF; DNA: TGTGCCAGCAGCTTAGGGGATCAAGAGACCCAGTACTTC
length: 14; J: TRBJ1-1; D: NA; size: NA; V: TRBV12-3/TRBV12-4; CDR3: CASSFFGRHDEAYF; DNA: TGTGCCAGCAGTTTTTTCGGAAGACACGATGAAGCTTACTTT
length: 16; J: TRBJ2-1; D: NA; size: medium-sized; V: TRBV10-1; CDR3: CASSESSMGDVNEQFF; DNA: TGCGCCAGCAGTGAGTCGAGTATGGGGGATGTCAATGAGCAGTTCTTC
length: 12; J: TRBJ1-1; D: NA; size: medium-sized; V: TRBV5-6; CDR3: CASSLSPAKAFF; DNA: TGTGCCAGCAGCTTATCGCCCGCCAAAGCTTTCTTT
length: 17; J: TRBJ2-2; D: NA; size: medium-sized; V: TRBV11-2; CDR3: CASSPSGYATNTGELFF; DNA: TGTGCCAGCAGCCCATCGGGCTATGCGACGAACACCGGGGAGCTGTTTTTT
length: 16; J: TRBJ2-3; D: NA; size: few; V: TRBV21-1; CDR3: CASSNSGGRCTDTQYF; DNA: TGTGCCAGCAGCAATTCCGGAGGGAGGTGCACAGATACGCAGTATTTT
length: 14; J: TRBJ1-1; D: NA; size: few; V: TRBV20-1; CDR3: CSARGPSQRTEAFF; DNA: TGCAGTGCTAGAGGCCCAAGCCAGAGGACTGAAGCTTTCTTT